The entry below gives a single TCR beta chain sequence along with its context. Its antigen is not yet known. No quality values exist for individual bases; no much larger clone is one base distant. The immunoSEQ Assay, a bias-controlled multiplex PCR, was used to amplify TCRbeta CDR3 regions from genomic DNA. The source study handled its data this way. The number of nucleated cells in each sample was estimated by amplification of reference gene primers within the assay. To quantify the absolute abundance of each unique TCRbeta CDR3 rearrangement, sequence reads were collapsed and filtered. For each sample, productive Simpson clonality was calculated as the square root of Simpson's diversity index across productive rearrangements. Not all clones reach the TCRdb copy of this immuneACCESS table, which keeps in-frame sequences only. Checked studies attribute under half of the gap to unresolved V genes and leave the rest unexplained. V and J calls and clone size are those listed in that table; D and trimming were worked out from the DNA. This sample holds more than 400,000 clones; around 91% were observed only once. The biggest ten clones account for under 0.7% of the sample.

The entry originates in a study of blood T cell repertoires in COVID-19 (dated by TCRdb to 2020 to 2021). Concerning the study at large: Samples from collaborators originated in the United States, Italy and Spain and spanned both the acute and convalescent phases of COVID-19. The material from the prospective study consisted of cDNA or gDNA derived from T cells, B-cell-depleted T cells, or PBMCs. The dataset comprised deeply sampled blood TCRbeta repertoires from subjects exposed to, actively infected with, or recovered from COVID-19. The repertoires were released in a freely available public database intended as a resource for research on the immune response to SARS-CoV-2. The samples were drawn from two sources: the first 160 participants of the ongoing ImmuneRACE study, and 1,254 subjects contributed by 6 global collaborators. A de-identified subject ID, COVID-19 status, age in years and sex were almost always included in the sample metadata. Where HLA class I and class II types were available, the types were taken from metadata supplied by the sample provider, not from assay-based typing.

Results and caveats for the whole study, not just this receptor: The amount of clinical and demographic metadata varied by source and participant and was provided uncurated.

In the prospective study, participants were about 18 to 90 years old, resided in under 30 geographic areas of the United States, and were enrolled through a virtual design. Cohort assignment in the prospective study relied on participant-reported clinical history from a screening survey and a study questionnaire. ImmuneRACE Cohort 3 recovered participants were defined by two consecutive negative NP/OP PCR tests, healthcare professional clearance, or symptom resolution. Mobile phlebotomists in the prospective study collected whole blood, serum and a nasopharyngeal or oropharyngeal swab from every participant. Participants in the prospective study had the option to provide additional blood draws and questionnaires over a roughly two-month period. Prospective study blood samples were shipped either frozen or at room temperature before DNA extraction. Including the terminal cysteine and phenylalanine, the CDR3 comprises 15 residues. Only CDR3 DNA remains: 45 bases, in frame from the first base. The V end gives up 3 bases and the J end 3 bases, leaving 4 bases in the junction not matched to a gene. CDR1 and CDR2, per the germline V gene (reference sequence), are LNHDA and SQIVND.

Source material: PBMCs or T cells enriched from blood (not recorded which). The receptor chain draws on TRBV19 and TRBJ1-4, with 7 bases aligning to TRBD1. The clonotype comes from a man in his late teens or twenties who had recovered from COVID-19. The CDR3 protein is CASSIGTAANEKLFF. The DNA reads as follows: TGTGCCAGTAGTATTGGGACAGCCGCTAATGAAAAACTGTTTTTT.